The 20 T cell receptor beta chains below come from one sample, sequenced in a study of blood T cell repertoires in COVID-19. Data came from immunoSEQ multiplex PCR; TCRdb stores just in-frame clones and leaves some out. The sample contains roughly 200,000 clones, roughly 84% of which appear only once. The specimen was peripheral blood. The receptor source for this set is a woman older than 75 with active or convalescent COVID-19.

This chain connects TRBV6-1 to TRBJ1-4; a possible D gene is TRBD1 (6 bases). Trimming took 2 bases from V and 4 from J, leaving 11 bases between them. The CDR3 totals 15 residues. The germline V gene has CDR1 MNHNS and CDR2 SASEGT. The CDR3 coding sequence is TGTGCCAGCAGTGAATTGGGGGCCGGTAATGAAAAACTGTTTTTT. Translation gives CASSELGAGNEKLFF.

This clone appeared once. The chain is built from TRBV4-1 and TRBJ2-7, with TRBD2 as a possible D gene (5 bases). Trimming stripped 6 bases from V and 2 bases from J, with 17 bases between. Per germline, CDR1 MGHRA and CDR2 YSYEKL. The CDR3 is 15 residues long. CDR3 DNA sequence: TGCGCCAGCAGTCACCCACTGGCCGGGGCCTACGAGCAGTACTTC. Protein sequence: CASSHPLAGAYEQYF.

J is TRBJ1-3 and V is TRBV9; 7 nucleotides match TRBD1. V shed 3 bases, J shed 7 bases, and the junction held 10 bases outside the gene matches. CDR1 SGDLS and CDR2 YYNGEE come from the germline V gene. This CDR3 is 15 amino acids long. CDR3 DNA: TGTGCCAGCAGCGACACCGGGACAGCGATCAACACCATATATTTT. This gives the protein CASSDTGTAINTIYF. The complete variable domain, with remaining parts taken from reference TRBV9 and TRBJ1-3, reads DSGVTQTPKHLITATGQRVTLRCSPRSGDLSVYWYQQSLDQGLQFLIQYYNGEERAKGNILERFSAQQFPDLHSELNLSSLELGDSALYFCASSDTGTAINTIYFGEGSWLTVV.

This chain joins TRBV5-1 and TRBJ1-2; D possibly corresponds to TRBD1 (5 bases). The V end was cut by 5 bases, the J end by 10 bases, with 18 bases between. Germline V gene lookup returns CDR1 SGHRS and CDR2 YFSETQ. CDR3 size: 13 residues. For the CDR3, the DNA is TGCGCCAGCAGACGGGGGGATGCTGGGATCTACACCTTC. The encoded protein is CASRRGDAGIYTF.

This clone turned up a few times. The V call is TRBV19, the J call TRBJ1-2; perhaps TRBD1 as D (6 bases). In germline, CDR1 is LNHDA, CDR2 SQIVND (reference sequence). V dropped 1 base and J dropped 2 bases, with 11 bases sitting between them. The CDR3 consists of 15 residues. CDR3 sequence reads: CASSIGRGRNYGYTF. The CDR3 DNA reads TGTGCCAGTAGTATAGGGCGGGGGCGGAACTATGGCTACACCTTC.

The chain links TRBV12-3 or TRBV12-4 to TRBJ1-3; 7 positions match TRBD1. Trimming at V came to 3 bases and at J to 9 bases, leaving 5 bases not matched to a gene. The CDR3 consists of 13 residues. The CDR3 DNA is TGTGCCAGCAGTTTTGACAGGGAATCCACCATATATTTT. This encodes CASSFDRESTIYF.

The chain combines TRBV7-2 with TRBJ2-7; 10 bases are shared with TRBD2. V was clipped by 5 bases and J by 7 bases; unmatched bases: 11. This CDR3 region has 15 residues. Germline CDR1 reads SGHTA; CDR2 reads FQGNSA. The CDR3 is CASSEAGTSVLEQYF. In DNA form, the CDR3 reads TGTGCCAGCAGCGAAGCCGGGACTAGCGTTCTGGAGCAGTACTTC.

This sequence joins TRBV5-4 and TRBJ1-1; D not certain. This CDR3 has 15 amino acids. Germline CDR1 SGHNT, CDR2 YYREEE (reference sequence). V shed 0 bases and J shed 5 bases, with 14 bases lying between them. The CDR3 sequence is CASSLALGIGTEAFF. CDR3 sequence (DNA): TGTGCCAGCAGCTTGGCCCTAGGAATTGGAACTGAAGCTTTCTTT.

The CDR3 sequence is CASSSGQGGPGGYTF. CDR3 sequence (DNA): TGCGCCAGCAGCTCGGGACAGGGGGGACCCGGTGGCTACACCTTC. The chain links TRBV5-1 to TRBJ1-2; 11 nucleotides match TRBD1. Losses at the gene ends were 3 bases for V and 7 bases for J; bases not matched to a gene: 8. From germline, CDR1 is SGHRS and CDR2 YFSETQ. This CDR3 has 15 amino acids. Drawing the rest from reference TRBV5-1 and TRBJ1-2, the complete variable domain is KAGVTQTPRYLIKTRGQQVTLSCSPISGHRSVSWYQQTPGQGLQFLFEYFSETQRNKGNFPGRFSGRQFSNSRSEMNVSTLELGDSALYLCASSSGQGGPGGYTFGSGTRLTVV.

This clone was picked up one time. The chain combines TRBV20-1 with TRBJ2-7, with 8 bases matching TRBD1. Germline V lookup: CDR1 DFQATT, CDR2 SNEGSKA (reference sequence). The CDR3 has 14 amino acids. The V gene end was trimmed by 3 bases and the J gene end by 10 bases; junction bases not matched to a gene: 14. CDR3 sequence reads: CSASRGAGGIGQYF. DNA for the CDR3: TGCAGTGCTAGTAGGGGTGCAGGGGGCATAGGCCAGTACTTC.

The V gene is TRBV5-1, the J gene TRBJ2-7; possible D gene TRBD2, 5 bases. CDR1 and CDR2 from the germline V gene are SGHRS and YFSETQ. The CDR3 contains 15 residues. V was clipped by 4 bases and J by 5 bases, with 19 bases between them. DNA for the CDR3: TGCGCCAGCAGCCCATCTTCGGGATTTGGGGACGAGCAGTACTTC. It codes for CASSPSSGFGDEQYF.

This sequence joins TRBV7-2 and TRBJ2-3; no reliable D call. Germline lookup yields CDR1 SGHTA and CDR2 FQGNSA. The CDR3 has 14 residues. V lost 6 bases, J lost 6 bases, and 16 bases lay in between. The chain's CDR3 is CASRSPPRYDTQYF. The DNA of the CDR3 is TGTGCCAGCAGGTCCCCCCCCAGATACGATACGCAGTATTTT.

The chain links TRBV6-2 or TRBV6-3 to TRBJ2-7; D is perhaps TRBD1 (5 bases). CDR1 and CDR2 from the germline V gene are MNHEY and SVGEGT. V was trimmed by 0 bases and J by 0 bases, leaving 6 bases between them. CDR3 length equals 14 residues. CDR3 bases: TGTGCCAGCAGTTACTCAGACAGCTCCTACGAGCAGTACTTC. The encoded protein is CASSYSDSSYEQYF.

The rearrangement links TRBV18 to TRBJ1-1; D not resolved. The CDR3 contains 14 residues. Trimming stripped 4 bases from V and 6 bases from J, with 15 bases between. Germline CDR1 is KGHSH and CDR2 is LQKENI. CDR3 protein: CASSRIQDSAEAFF. For the CDR3, the DNA is TGTGCCAGCTCACGTATCCAGGATTCGGCTGAAGCTTTCTTT.

The chain links TRBV19 to TRBJ2-1, with D maybe TRBD2 (6 bases). V was trimmed by 5 bases and J by 6 bases, leaving 20 bases between them. This CDR3 comprises 16 residues. CDR1 is LNHDA, CDR2 SQIVND, per germline (reference sequence). CDR3 sequence (DNA): TGTGCCAGTAGTGCCGAGGGACTTGGAATCGGCAATGAGCAGTTCTTC. This encodes CASSAEGLGIGNEQFF.

In this sample, this clone turned up a few times. The chain carries TRBV2 and TRBJ2-5; D may be TRBD2 (7 bases). CDR3 length: 12 residues. Germline CDR1 and CDR2: SNHLY and FYNNEI. V lost 8 bases, J lost 4 bases, and 11 bases lay in between. CDR3: CASGGGGETQYF. CDR3 bases: TGTGCCAGCGGGGGCGGGGGAGAGACCCAGTACTTC.

This clone has a handful of counts. The CDR3 DNA sequence: TGTGCCAGCACTGGGAGTCAGGCGGACTTCTCTGGAAACACCATATATTTT. Encoded protein: CASTGSQADFSGNTIYF. This chain joins TRBV2 and TRBJ1-3; D remains unclear. V was trimmed by 7 bases and J by 0 bases, leaving 19 bases between them. The CDR3 extends over 17 amino acids. Per the germline V gene, CDR1 is SNHLY and CDR2 is FYNNEI.

In DNA, the CDR3 is TGTGCCAGCAGCTTAGGTGCAGGGGGCACAGATACGCAGTATTTT. Translated, it gives CASSLGAGGTDTQYF. This rearrangement joins TRBV11-2 to TRBJ2-3; weak D call: TRBD1 (6 bases). Between the trimmed V and J ends, which lost 1 base and 1 base, there was a span of 9 bases. There are 15 residues in the CDR3. CDR1 and CDR2 (germline): SGHAT, FQNNGV.

The chain has TRBV20-1 and TRBJ1-6, with D maybe TRBD1 (5 bases). CDR1 and CDR2 from the germline V gene are DFQATT and SNEGSKA (reference sequence). The CDR3 is 13 amino acids. Trimming took 3 bases from V and 7 from J, leaving 10 bases between them. The CDR3 region is CSASGQGNSPLHF. The CDR3 nucleotides are TGCAGTGCTAGTGGCCAGGGAAATTCACCCCTCCACTTT.

This rearrangement joins TRBV6-4 to TRBJ2-7, with D possibly TRBD1 on 5 matching bases. From germline, CDR1 is MRHNA and CDR2 SNTAGT. The CDR3 loop spans 12 amino acids. V was clipped by 0 bases and J by 9 bases, with 9 bases between them. The CDR3 nucleotides read TGTGCCAGCAGTGACTCGGACACCAGGCAGTACTTC. This sequence encodes CASSDSDTRQYF.